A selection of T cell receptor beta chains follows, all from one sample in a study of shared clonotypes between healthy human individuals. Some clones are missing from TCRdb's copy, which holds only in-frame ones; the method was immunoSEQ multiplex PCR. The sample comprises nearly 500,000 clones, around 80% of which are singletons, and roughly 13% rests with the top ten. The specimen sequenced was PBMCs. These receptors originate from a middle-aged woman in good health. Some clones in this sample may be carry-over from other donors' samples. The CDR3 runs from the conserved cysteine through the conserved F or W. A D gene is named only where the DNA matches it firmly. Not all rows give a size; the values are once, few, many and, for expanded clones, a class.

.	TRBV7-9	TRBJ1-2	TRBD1	TGTGCCAGCAGCCTACAGGGGATCTATGGCTACACCTTC	CASSLQGIYGYTF
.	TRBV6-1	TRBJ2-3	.	TGTGCCAGCAGTCCCCGGGCCAGGACGACAGATACGCAGTATTTT	CASSPRARTTDTQYF
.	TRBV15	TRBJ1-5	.	TGTGCCACCAGCAGCTATACGGGCGGACGGCAGCCCCAGCATTTT	CATSSYTGGRQPQHF
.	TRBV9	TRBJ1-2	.	TGTGCCAGCAGTCTCGGGGATTGGGAACAAATCTATGGCTACACCTTC	CASSLGDWEQIYGYTF
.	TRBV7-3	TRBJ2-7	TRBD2	TGTGCCAGCAGCTTGGGACTAGCGGGAGGCGGAGACGAGCAGTACTTC	CASSLGLAGGGDEQYF
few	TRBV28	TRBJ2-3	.	TGTGCCAGCAGTGAGATCAGGGTGGGCACAGATACGCAGTATTTT	CASSEIRVGTDTQYF
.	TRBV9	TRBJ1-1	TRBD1	TGTGCCAGCAGCACCTACAGGGGGCGGAACACTGAAGCTTTCTTT	CASSTYRGRNTEAFF
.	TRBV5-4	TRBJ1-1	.	TGTGCCAGCAGCCGTGCCGGTGGGGGAGGCACTGAAGCTTTCTTT	CASSRAGGGGTEAFF
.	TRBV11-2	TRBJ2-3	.	TGTGCCAGCAGCCTAAGCCCAATTCTGGATACGCAGTATTTT	CASSLSPILDTQYF
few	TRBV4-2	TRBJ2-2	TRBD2	TGTGCCAGCAGCCAAGGATTACTAGCGGGGAGCACCGGGGAGCTGTTTTTT	CASSQGLLAGSTGELFF